A selection of T cell receptor beta chains follows, all from one sample in a study of blood T cell repertoires in COVID-19. Sequencing was performed with immunoSEQ multiplex PCR; in TCRdb, only in-frame clones are kept and a portion is missing. The sample shows roughly 330,000 clones, about 89% of them seen only once. Sequencing was done on a sample of peripheral blood. The receptors derive from a man in his late teens or twenties who had recovered from COVID-19. CDR3s include the opening cysteine and the closing phenylalanine or tryptophan. A D gene is named only where the DNA matches it firmly. Where a row states a size, it is once, few, many or the class of an expanded clone; other rows omit it.

d_call clone_size j_call v_call cdr3_length cdr3_aa cdr3_nt
TRBD1 NA TRBJ2-7 TRBV18 19 CASSSWTGGIRFKNYEQYF TGTGCCAGCTCATCATGGACAGGGGGTATCCGGTTTAAAAACTACGAGCAGTACTTC
NA NA TRBJ2-7 TRBV20-1 11 CSAPRAYEQYF TGCAGTGCTCCCCGCGCCTACGAGCAGTACTTC
NA NA TRBJ1-5 TRBV30 16 CAWSVRGGYSNQPQHF TGTGCCTGGAGTGTACGGGGAGGGTACTCCAATCAGCCCCAGCATTTT
TRBD1 once TRBJ2-1 TRBV29-1 13 CSVAGTGPSEQFF TGCAGCGTTGCAGGGACAGGGCCTTCAGAGCAGTTCTTC
NA NA TRBJ2-4 TRBV3-1/TRBV3-2 15 CASSQDRIAKNIQYF TGTGCCAGCAGCCAAGACAGGATAGCCAAAAACATTCAGTACTTC
TRBD1 NA TRBJ1-1 TRBV7-8 16 CASSYGQGQGNTEAFF TGTGCCAGCAGCTATGGACAGGGCCAGGGGAACACTGAAGCTTTCTTT
TRBD1 NA TRBJ1-1 TRBV6-5 16 CASSYLPTGLNTEAFF TGTGCCAGCAGTTACTTGCCGACAGGGTTAAACACTGAAGCTTTCTTT
NA once TRBJ2-3 TRBV7-2 13 CASSLFRTDTQYF TGTGCCAGCAGTCTTTTCCGCACAGATACGCAGTATTTT
TRBD2 once TRBJ2-1 TRBV11-3 18 CASSSRPLTSVSYNEQFF TGTGCCAGCAGCTCCCGCCCACTCACTAGCGTCTCCTACAATGAGCAGTTCTTC
NA few TRBJ2-2 TRBV21-1 14 CASSSGLDTGELFF TGTGCCAGCAGCAGTGGACTGGACACCGGGGAGCTGTTTTTT
TRBD2 NA TRBJ2-7 TRBV18 15 CASSPPSGGPYEQYF TGTGCCAGCTCACCACCGTCGGGGGGTCCCTACGAGCAGTACTTC
NA NA TRBJ1-2 TRBV4-1 18 CASSQDGLSGFTNYGYTF TGCGCCAGCAGCCAGGATGGCCTCTCAGGTTTTACTAACTATGGCTACACCTTC
TRBD1 NA TRBJ1-2 TRBV29-1 11 CSVTGGDGYTF TGCAGCGTCACAGGGGGTGATGGCTACACCTTC